Each of the 21 T cell receptor beta chains below was sequenced from the same sample in a study of blood T cell repertoires in COVID-19. Sequencing used immunoSEQ multiplex PCR; TCRdb keeps in-frame clones, though not all of them. The table shows roughly 140,000 clones, with more than 65% occurring only once. Source material: peripheral blood. The receptors shown here come from a woman in her forties or fifties in a cohort sampled during active or convalescent COVID-19.

The rearrangement joins TRBV30 to TRBJ2-5; 9 bases agree with TRBD2. The V segment lost 3 bases and the J segment 6 bases; nucleotides outside the gene matches: 5. There are 13 residues in the CDR3. Germline V gives CDR1 GTSNPN, CDR2 SVGIG (reference sequence). DNA for the CDR3: TGTGCCTGGAGAGCGGGGGGTAAGAAGACCCAGTACTTC. The encoded protein is CAWRAGGKKTQYF.

V gene TRBV11-2 combines with J gene TRBJ2-1, with no clear D. V lost 0 bases and J lost 5, with 14 bases in between. This CDR3 is 16 amino acids long. Germline V lookup: CDR1 SGHAT, CDR2 FQNNGV. DNA of the CDR3: TGTGCCAGCAGCTTAGATCTGCGAGGATTAGACAATGAGCAGTTCTTC. It yields the protein CASSLDLRGLDNEQFF.

CDR3 sequence (DNA): TGCAGCGTTGGCTCTGGGCAACGTGGCTACACCTTC. It translates to CSVGSGQRGYTF. The chain uses TRBV29-1 and TRBJ1-2, with D unresolved. V was shortened by 4 bases and J by 7 bases, with 13 bases between the two germline ends. This CDR3 is 12 amino acids long. The germline CDR1 and CDR2 sequences are SQVTM and ANQGSEA.

V usage is TRBV18 and J usage is TRBJ2-3, with 8 bases lining up with TRBD1. CDR3 size: 19 residues. Germline lookup yields CDR1 KGHSH and CDR2 LQKENI. The ends lost 2 bases at V and 0 bases at J; junction bases unmatched: 13. CDR3 in amino acids: CASSPELISQGVSTDTQYF. The CDR3 region has the DNA TGTGCCAGCTCACCAGAACTCATATCACAGGGGGTTAGCACAGATACGCAGTATTTT.

V is TRBV6-5 and J is TRBJ1-5, with 8 bases matching TRBD1. Trimming at V came to 4 bases and at J to 1 base, leaving 6 bases not matched to a gene. Germline CDR1 is MNHEY and CDR2 is SVGAGI. The CDR3 has 16 amino acids. CDR3 DNA: TGTGCCAGCAGTTCCGGGACAGGTAGGAGCAATCAGCCCCAGCATTTT. Its translation is CASSSGTGRSNQPQHF.

The CDR3 DNA follows: TGTGCCAGCAGCCACTGGACAGTTCGGTCTAGCAATCAGCCCCAGCATTTT. Translation: CASSHWTVRSSNQPQHF. The chain joins TRBV3-1 (or the pseudogene TRBV3-2) to TRBJ1-5, with D possibly matching TRBD1 (6 bases). V lost 3 bases to trimming and J lost 0 bases, with 15 bases between them. Germline V gene sequence: CDR1 LGHDT, CDR2 YNNKEL (reference sequence). This CDR3 contains 17 residues.

Of note for this clone: The same CDR3 can be traced to other DNA sequences in this sample. J is TRBJ2-7 and V is TRBV9, with D possibly TRBD1 on 5 matching bases. This CDR3 is built from 12 residues. V lost 3 bases and J lost 4, with 8 bases in between. CDR1 SGDLS and CDR2 YYNGEE come from the germline V gene. The CDR3 reads CASSGSGYEQYF. The CDR3 nucleotides read TGTGCCAGCAGCGGGTCAGGGTACGAGCAGTACTTC.

The chain carries TRBV7-2 and TRBJ2-2; TRBD1 is a possible D gene (6 bases). This CDR3 comprises 13 residues. V lost 8 bases, J lost 6 bases, and 13 bases lay in between. CDR1 and CDR2 (germline): SGHTA, FQGNSA. CDR3 in amino acids: CASEKGVAGELFF. The DNA of the CDR3 is TGTGCCAGCGAAAAGGGGGTGGCCGGGGAGCTGTTTTTT.

The V and J genes are TRBV3-1 (or the pseudogene TRBV3-2) and TRBJ2-3, with 10 bases that match TRBD2. Germline V CDR1 and CDR2: LGHDT, YNNKEL (reference sequence). V lost 2 bases to trimming and J lost 5 bases; unmatched junction nucleotides: 4. The CDR3 runs to 15 residues. The CDR3 loop is CASSQTSGAGDTQYF. The CDR3 DNA follows: TGTGCCAGCAGCCAAACTAGCGGGGCCGGAGATACGCAGTATTTT.

V and J are TRBV4-2 and TRBJ2-3; D might be TRBD2 (5 bases). The CDR3 loop spans 16 amino acids. Germline CDR1 LGHNA, CDR2 YNFKEQ. Between the trimmed V and J ends, which lost 5 bases and 2 bases, there was a span of 17 bases. CDR3 sequence: CASSSRGMLATDTQYF. The CDR3 nucleotides read TGTGCCAGCAGCTCACGGGGTATGCTAGCCACAGATACGCAGTATTTT.

The gene calls are TRBV18 and TRBJ2-1; D perhaps matches TRBD2 (6 bases). The ends were cut back, 5 bases at V and 1 base at J, with 15 bases in the middle. CDR3 size: 16 residues. CDR1 and CDR2 from the germline V gene are KGHSH and LQKENI. The CDR3 region has the DNA TGTGCCAGCTCAAAAATGCCGGGAGTATCCTACAATGAGCAGTTCTTC. Amino acid sequence: CASSKMPGVSYNEQFF.

The chain joins TRBV7-3 to TRBJ2-2; TRBD1 is a possible D gene (5 bases). The CDR3 consists of 16 residues. Germline-derived CDR1 and CDR2 are SGHTA and FQGTGA. V lost 0 bases to trimming and J lost 7 bases, with 15 bases between them. CDR3 sequence: CASSLTRNVQGGELFF. CDR3 sequence (DNA): TGTGCCAGCAGCTTAACCCGTAACGTCCAGGGCGGGGAGCTGTTTTTT.

This rearrangement joins TRBV7-3 to TRBJ2-1; D may be TRBD2 (6 bases). CDR1 and CDR2 (germline): SGHTA, FQGTGA. Between the trimmed V and J ends, which lost 4 bases and 7 bases, there was a span of 23 bases. The CDR3 consists of 17 residues. The CDR3 loop reads CASSSSVTSSGRNEQFF. The CDR3 nucleotides are TGTGCCAGCAGCTCCTCTGTGACTAGTTCGGGACGGAATGAGCAGTTCTTC.

This clone was seen only a few times. The DNA is omitted, as the CDR3 cannot be located on it reliably, and the CDR3 follows TCRdb's listing. The gene calls are TRBV6-5 and TRBJ2-7; the table calls TRBD1, which could not be checked here. Both ends counted, the CDR3 spans 14 residues. Germline loops: CDR1 MNHEY, CDR2 SVGAGI. The CDR3 reads CACASSGTGYEQYF.

The rearrangement uses TRBV10-3 and TRBJ1-4; 12 nucleotides align to TRBD1. Per germline, CDR1 ENHRY and CDR2 SYGVKD. This CDR3 region has 16 residues. V was pared by 3 bases and J by 7 bases, with 6 bases of the junction left unmatched. For the CDR3, the DNA is TGTGCCATCAGTGAAGGGGACAGGGGGCATGGTGAAAAACTGTTTTTT. Amino acid sequence: CAISEGDRGHGEKLFF.

The J gene is TRBJ1-5, the V gene TRBV6-1; D is possibly TRBD1 (6 bases). The CDR3 is 15 residues long. Deletions cut 2 bases from V and 5 bases from J, with 13 bases between. In germline, CDR1 is MNHNS, CDR2 SASEGT. The CDR3 DNA reads as TGTGCCAGCAGTGAACCAGGGGAACCTCATCAGCCCCAGCATTTT. This encodes CASSEPGEPHQPQHF.

This clone was counted many times. The V and J genes are TRBV6-5 and TRBJ1-2, with a weak D call TRBD1 (6 bases). CDR1 is MNHEY, CDR2 SVGAGI, per germline. There are 13 residues in the CDR3. Between the trimmed V and J ends, which lost 8 bases and 4 bases, there was a span of 14 bases. DNA for the CDR3: TGTGCCAGCCAGAACAGGGACATCTATGGCTACACCTTC. It translates to CASQNRDIYGYTF.

The chain couples TRBV7-3 to TRBJ2-3, with a tentative D call TRBD2 (5 bases). Germline values: CDR1 SGHTA, CDR2 FQGTGA. V lost 4 bases to trimming and J lost 2 bases, with 13 bases between them. The CDR3 runs to 15 residues. This CDR3 reads CASSSGLRYTDTQYF. The CDR3 DNA reads as TGTGCCAGCAGCTCAGGACTCCGATACACAGATACGCAGTATTTT.

The rearrangement uses TRBV21-1 and TRBJ2-3; the table's TRBD2 call for D was not verified on the DNA. TRBV21-1 counts as a pseudogene. CDR3 size: 15 residues. CDR3 amino acids: CASPVPGRGTDTQYF. For the CDR3, the DNA is TGTGCCAGCCCAGTCCCTGGGCGGGGTACAGATACGCAGTATTTT.

The rearrangement uses TRBV9 and TRBJ1-2; D unresolved. V lost 2 bases to trimming and J lost 6 bases, with 11 bases between them. CDR1 is SGDLS and CDR2 is YYNGEE in the germline V gene. The CDR3 sequence is 13 residues long. CDR3 residues: CASSVITADGYTF. DNA of the CDR3: TGTGCCAGCAGCGTTATTACAGCAGATGGCTACACCTTC.

This clone has only one observation. The chain links TRBV21-1 to TRBJ1-1; the DNA was not used to check the table's D call, TRBD1. TRBV21-1 is a pseudogene. The CDR3 spans 15 residues. CDR3 coding DNA: TGTGCCAGCAGCAAACATCAGTTTGATCCCCAAGAAGCTTTCTTT. Translated: CASSKHQFDPQEAFF.